This TCR beta chain was profiled in a study of blood T cells in healthy people across ages. Trimming removed 5 bases at V and 3 bases at J, with 16 bases between. Germline CDR1 is SGHVS and CDR2 is FQNEAQ. The CDR3 contains 15 residues. PCR was performed a second time for roughly 7 to 12 cycles using a sample-barcoded 5' primer and a J-beta primer mix. MiXCR was run by TCRdb on the 5' RACE reads, yielding one entry per CDR3 protein. The data hold under 2,000,000 distinct CDR3 sequences, with roughly 50% observed a single time. The chain links TRBV7-8 to TRBJ2-5; the D gene is possibly TRBD1 (5 bases). Sequenced input: blood. The receptor was isolated from a woman aged 40 to 50 in good health. CDR3 nucleotides: TGTGCCAGCAGCGCCCGAGTCGACAGAGAAGAGACCCAGTACTTC. This gives the protein CASSARVDREETQYF.